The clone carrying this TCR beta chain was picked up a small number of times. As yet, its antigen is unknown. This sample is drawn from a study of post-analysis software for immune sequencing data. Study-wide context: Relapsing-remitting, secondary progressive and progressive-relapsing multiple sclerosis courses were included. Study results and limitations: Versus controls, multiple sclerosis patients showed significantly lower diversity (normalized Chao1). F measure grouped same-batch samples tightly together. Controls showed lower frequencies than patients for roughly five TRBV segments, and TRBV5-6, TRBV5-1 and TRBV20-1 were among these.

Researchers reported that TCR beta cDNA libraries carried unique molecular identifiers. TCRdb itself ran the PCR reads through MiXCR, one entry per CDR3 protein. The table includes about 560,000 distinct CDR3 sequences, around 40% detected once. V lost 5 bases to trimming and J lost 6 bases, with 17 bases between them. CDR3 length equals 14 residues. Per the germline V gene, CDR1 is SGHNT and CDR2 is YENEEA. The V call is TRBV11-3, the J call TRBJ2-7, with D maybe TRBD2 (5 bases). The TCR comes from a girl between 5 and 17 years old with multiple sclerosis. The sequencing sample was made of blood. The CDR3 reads CASSPGLERGEQYF. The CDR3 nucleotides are TGTGCCAGCAGCCCCGGATTAGAACGGGGCGAGCAGTACTTC. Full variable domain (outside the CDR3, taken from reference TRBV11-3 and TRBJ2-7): EAGVVQSPRYKIIEKKQPVAFWCNPISGHNTLYWYLQNLGQGPELLIRYENEEAVDDSQLPKDRFSAERLKGVDSTLKIQPAELGDSAVYLCASSPGLERGEQYFGPGTRLTVT.